Below, one TCR beta chain is given with its context. The antigen remains undetermined. Measured with immunoSEQ multiplex PCR; TCRdb has only the in-frame clones, and not every one. The sample lists fewer than 80,000 clones; around 80% were seen once. The entry originates in a study of T cell clones after liver transplantation. Overall study: TCRbeta sequencing after a pre-transplant mixed lymphocyte reaction identified graft-donor-reactive clones, later tracked in post-transplant blood. Tolerant meant at least one year fully off immunosuppression without liver enzymes above twice normal.

Study observations and caveats: The donor-reactive repertoire was only partly measurable in two subjects, lacking donor cells. A larger donor-reactive than third-party decline suggested partial antigen-specific deletion.

Trimming left V 1 base short and J 3 bases short, with 13 bases between. Germline V gene data show CDR1 as SGHAT and CDR2 as FQDESV (reference sequence). The CDR3 contains 15 residues. The chain recombines TRBV11-1 with TRBJ2-7; TRBD1 is a possible D gene (5 bases). The TCR sequence derives from a human patient who received a liver transplant. Some T cells may originate from the graft donor. The sequenced sample was CD4+ T cells from blood, obtained less than 50 months after liver transplant. The CDR3, as DNA: TGTGCCAGCAGCTTAGAAGAAACAGGCAACTACGAGCAGTACTTC. Protein: CASSLEETGNYEQYF.